This TCR beta chain was sequenced in a study of neurological immune-mediated disorders. MiXCR, applied by TCRdb to the 5' RACE reads, yields one record per CDR3 protein. The sample lists 60,000 to 85,000 distinct CDR3 sequences, around 5.5% occurring once. Many counts were recorded for this clonotype. The CDR3 covers 13 residues. Trimming took 4 bases from V and 7 from J; bases not matched to a gene: 9. CDR1 and CDR2 from the germline V gene are SQVTM and ANQGSEA. The chain has TRBV29-1 and TRBJ1-2; 7 nucleotides agree with TRBD1. The receptor was derived from a man aged 18 to 30 with multiple sclerosis. Sequenced: PBMCs. Written as DNA, the CDR3 is TGCAGCGTTGGGATACCGACAGGGACTGGCTACACCTTC. Its translation is CSVGIPTGTGYTF.